This T cell receptor beta chain was observed in a study of T cell responses to AZD1222 COVID-19 vaccine. Study-wide points: Females outnumbered males among donors, who were mostly white British; clonal diversity was possibly underestimated.

The germline V gene has CDR1 LGHNA and CDR2 YNFKEQ. The CDR3 has 17 amino acids. V was pared by 2 bases and J by 3 bases, with 18 bases between. This clone was recorded only once. Its matching antigen is unknown. Some clones are missing from TCRdb's copy, which holds only in-frame ones; the method was immunoSEQ multiplex PCR. Of 200,000 to 250,000 clones in the sample, around 94% are singletons; the top ten hold over 1.5%. The chain employs TRBV4-2 and TRBJ2-3; D is perhaps TRBD2 (5 bases). The receptor was isolated from an adult who received the MenACWY meningococcal vaccine as a control. The specimen comprised peripheral blood, sampled 28 days after the second dose of the MenACWY control vaccine. CDR3: CASSQTSRGVGTDTQYF. CDR3 bases: TGTGCCAGCAGCCAAACGTCACGGGGAGTCGGGACAGATACGCAGTATTTT.